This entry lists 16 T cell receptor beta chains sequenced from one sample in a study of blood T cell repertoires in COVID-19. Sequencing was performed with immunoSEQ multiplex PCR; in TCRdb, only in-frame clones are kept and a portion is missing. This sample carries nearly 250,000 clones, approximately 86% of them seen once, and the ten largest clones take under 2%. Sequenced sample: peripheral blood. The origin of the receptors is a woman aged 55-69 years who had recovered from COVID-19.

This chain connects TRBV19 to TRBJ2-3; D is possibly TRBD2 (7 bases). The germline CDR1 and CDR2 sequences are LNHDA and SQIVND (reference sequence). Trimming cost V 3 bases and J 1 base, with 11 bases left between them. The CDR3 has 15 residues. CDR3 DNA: TGTGCCAGTAGTATCGGGGGGCGGGGCACAGATACGCAGTATTTT. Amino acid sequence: CASSIGGRGTDTQYF.

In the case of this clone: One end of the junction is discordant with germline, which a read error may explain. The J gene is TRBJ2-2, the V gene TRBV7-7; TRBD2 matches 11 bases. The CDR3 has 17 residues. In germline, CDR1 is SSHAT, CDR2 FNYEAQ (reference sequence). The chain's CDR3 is CASSPRTSGGLAGELFF. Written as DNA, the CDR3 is TGTGCTAGCAGCCCCCGAACTAGCGGGGGTTTGGCCGGGGAGCTGTTTTTT.

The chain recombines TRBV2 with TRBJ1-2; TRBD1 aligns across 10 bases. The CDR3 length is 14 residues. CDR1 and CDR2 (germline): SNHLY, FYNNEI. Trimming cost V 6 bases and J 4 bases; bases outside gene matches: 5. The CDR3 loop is CASRDRGAFYGYTF. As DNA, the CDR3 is TGTGCCAGCAGGGACAGGGGGGCTTTCTATGGCTACACCTTC.

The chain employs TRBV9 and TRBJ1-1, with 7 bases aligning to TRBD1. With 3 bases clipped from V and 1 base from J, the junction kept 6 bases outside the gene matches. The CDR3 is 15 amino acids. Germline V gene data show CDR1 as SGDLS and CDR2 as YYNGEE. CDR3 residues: CASSDRQGWNTEAFF. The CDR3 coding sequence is TGTGCCAGCAGCGACCGACAGGGATGGAACACTGAAGCTTTCTTT.

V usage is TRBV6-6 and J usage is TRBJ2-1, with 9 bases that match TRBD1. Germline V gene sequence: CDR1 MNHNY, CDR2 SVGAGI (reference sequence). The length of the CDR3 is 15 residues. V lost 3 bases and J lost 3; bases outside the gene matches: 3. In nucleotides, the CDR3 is TGTGCCAGCAGTTATGACAGGGGGGGCTACAATGAGCAGTTCTTC. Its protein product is CASSYDRGGYNEQFF.

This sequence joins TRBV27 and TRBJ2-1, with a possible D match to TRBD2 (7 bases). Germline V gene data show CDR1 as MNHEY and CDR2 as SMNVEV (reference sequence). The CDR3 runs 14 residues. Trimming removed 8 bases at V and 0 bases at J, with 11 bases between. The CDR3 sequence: CASGGARSYNEQFF. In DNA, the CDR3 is TGTGCCAGCGGGGGGGCGCGCTCCTACAATGAGCAGTTCTTC.

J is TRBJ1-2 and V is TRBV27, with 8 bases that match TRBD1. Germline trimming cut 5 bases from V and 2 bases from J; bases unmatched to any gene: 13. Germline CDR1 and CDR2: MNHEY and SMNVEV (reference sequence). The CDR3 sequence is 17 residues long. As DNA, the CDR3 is TGTGCCAGCAGTCTAGGACAGGGCGTAGGGAGGAACTATGGCTACACCTTC. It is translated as CASSLGQGVGRNYGYTF.

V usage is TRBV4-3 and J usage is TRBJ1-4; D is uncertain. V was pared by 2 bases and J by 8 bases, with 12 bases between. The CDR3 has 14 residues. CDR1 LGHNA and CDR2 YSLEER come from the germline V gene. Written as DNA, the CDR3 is TGCGCCAGCAGCCAAAGGAGTCATATCGAAAAACTGTTTTTT. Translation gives CASSQRSHIEKLFF.

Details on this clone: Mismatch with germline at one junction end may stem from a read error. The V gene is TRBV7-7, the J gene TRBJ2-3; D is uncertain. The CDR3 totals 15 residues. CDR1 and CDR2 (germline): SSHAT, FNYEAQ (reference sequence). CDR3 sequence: CASSLAEESTDTQYF. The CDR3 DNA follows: TGTGCTAGCAGCTTAGCCGAGGAAAGTACAGATACGCAGTATTTT.

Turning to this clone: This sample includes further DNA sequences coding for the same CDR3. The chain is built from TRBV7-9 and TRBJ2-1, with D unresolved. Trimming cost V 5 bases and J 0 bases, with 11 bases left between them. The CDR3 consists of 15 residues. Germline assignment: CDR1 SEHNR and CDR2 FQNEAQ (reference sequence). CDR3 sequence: CASSPRGNSYNEQFF. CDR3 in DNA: TGTGCCAGCAGCCCCCGCGGTAACTCCTACAATGAGCAGTTCTTC.

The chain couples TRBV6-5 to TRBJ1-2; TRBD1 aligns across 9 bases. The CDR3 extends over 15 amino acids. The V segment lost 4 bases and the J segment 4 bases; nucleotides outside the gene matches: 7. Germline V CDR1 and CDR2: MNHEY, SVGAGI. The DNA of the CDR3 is TGTGCCAGCAGTTCCAAACAGGGGGCGGGCTATGGCTACACCTTC. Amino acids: CASSSKQGAGYGYTF.

CDR3 in amino acids: CASSPQGGGQPQHF. The CDR3 DNA reads TGTGCCAGCAGCCCACAGGGAGGGGGTCAGCCCCAGCATTTT. This chain connects TRBV6-4 to TRBJ1-5, with a tentative D call TRBD1 (6 bases). Looked up from germline, CDR1 is MRHNA and CDR2 is SNTAGT. V was clipped by 6 bases and J by 6 bases, with 15 bases between them. The CDR3 is made up of 14 amino acids.

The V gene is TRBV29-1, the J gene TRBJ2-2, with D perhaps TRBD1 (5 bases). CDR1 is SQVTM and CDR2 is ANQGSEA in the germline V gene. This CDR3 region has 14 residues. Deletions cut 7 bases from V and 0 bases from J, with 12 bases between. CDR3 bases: TGCAGCGGGGGAAGGGGTACGAACACCGGGGAGCTGTTTTTT. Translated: CSGGRGTNTGELFF.

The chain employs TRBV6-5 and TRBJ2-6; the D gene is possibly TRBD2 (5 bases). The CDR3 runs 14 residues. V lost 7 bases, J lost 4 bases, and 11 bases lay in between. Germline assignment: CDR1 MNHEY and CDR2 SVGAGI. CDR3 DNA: TGTGCCAGCACAACGATAGCGGGGGCCAACGTCCTGACTTTC. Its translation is CASTTIAGANVLTF.

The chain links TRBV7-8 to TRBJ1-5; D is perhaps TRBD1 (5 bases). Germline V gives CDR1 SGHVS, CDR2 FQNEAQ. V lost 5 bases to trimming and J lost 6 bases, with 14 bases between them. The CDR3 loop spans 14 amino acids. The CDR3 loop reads CASSTGHVGQPQHF. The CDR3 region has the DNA TGTGCCAGCAGCACAGGACACGTGGGTCAGCCCCAGCATTTT.

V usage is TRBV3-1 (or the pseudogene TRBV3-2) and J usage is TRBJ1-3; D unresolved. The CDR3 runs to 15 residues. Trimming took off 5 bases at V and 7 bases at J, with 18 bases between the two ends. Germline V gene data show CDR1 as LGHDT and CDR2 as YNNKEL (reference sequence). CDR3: CASSRGPSNGNTIYF. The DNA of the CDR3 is TGTGCCAGCAGCAGAGGGCCCTCCAACGGGAACACCATATATTTT.